What follows describes a single T cell receptor beta chain. Repertoires were generated with immunoSEQ multiplex PCR, while TCRdb's copy carries only in-frame clones and drops some. The repertoire holds around 50,000 clones, with around 85% as singletons. This sample was taken from a study of control samples from healthy donors and cancer patients. CDR1 and CDR2 from the germline V gene are MDHEN and SYDVKM. J lost 6 bases, V lost 3 bases, and 10 bases had no gene match. The CDR3 is made up of 17 amino acids. The sequencing input was PBMCs. The sequence was obtained from a woman in her 50s with lung cancer. V usage is TRBV28 and J usage is TRBJ1-5, with 11 bases fitting TRBD1. The CDR3 spells CASSLGTGGSSPQPQHF. As DNA, the CDR3 is TGTGCCAGCAGTTTGGGGACAGGGGGTAGTTCGCCTCAGCCCCAGCATTTT.